This entry features one T cell receptor (beta chain) sequence. The PCR used 60 Vbeta and 13 Jbeta primers. The method was immunoSEQ multiplex PCR; TCRdb's version includes in-frame clones alone and lacks a portion of them. Here the sample spans some 200,000 clones, around four fifths being singletons. This record belongs to a study of cytomegalovirus exposure and HLA in healthy donors. About the study: Previous work identified roughly 110 million unique TCR beta sequences from some 170 million T cells.

The CDR3 is made up of 14 amino acids. Trimming took 2 bases from V and 5 from J; bases not matched to a gene: 6. CDR1 is SGHRS and CDR2 is YFSETQ in the germline V gene. The chain employs TRBV5-1 and TRBJ1-1; 7 bases align to TRBD1. The sequencing input was PBMCs. This clonotype was obtained from a woman between 18 and 30 years old in good health and CMV-seronegative. The CDR3 region has the DNA TGCGCCAGCAGCTTTCCGGGACAGAATACTGAAGCTTTCTTT. Its protein product is CASSFPGQNTEAFF.